These 18 T cell receptor beta chains originate from one sample sequenced in a study of blood T cell repertoires in COVID-19. Sequencing used immunoSEQ multiplex PCR; TCRdb keeps in-frame clones, though not all of them. Of about 370,000 clones in the sample, about 90% were seen once. Sequencing was carried out using PBMCs or T cells enriched from blood (not recorded which). The receptors were gathered from a woman aged 30 to 39 who had recovered from COVID-19.

The rearrangement links TRBV28 to TRBJ1-6; D is ambiguous. Germline V gives CDR1 MDHEN, CDR2 SYDVKM. CDR3 length: 17 residues. V was trimmed by 7 bases and J by 10 bases, leaving 26 bases between them. The CDR3, as DNA: TGTGCCAGCACTCGTTTAGGTGGACTGGGAGTTGGCTCACCCCTCCACTTT. It is translated as CASTRLGGLGVGSPLHF.

The chain has TRBV7-9 and TRBJ1-2; 7 nucleotides match TRBD1. The germline CDR1 and CDR2 sequences are SEHNR and FQNEAQ (reference sequence). This CDR3 spans 15 amino acids. The V gene end was trimmed by 5 bases and the J gene end by 8 bases; junction bases not matched to a gene: 14. CDR3 nucleotide sequence: TGTGCCAGCAGCCCATATCAAGGAACGACAGGGGGCTACACCTTC. Translated, it gives CASSPYQGTTGGYTF. The whole variable domain, remainder taken from reference TRBV7-9 and TRBJ1-2, is DTGVSQNPRHKITKRGQNVTFRCDPISEHNRLYWYRQTLGQGPEFLTYFQNEAQLEKSRLLSDRFSAERPKGSFSTLEIQRTEQGDSAMYLCASSPYQGTTGGYTFGSGTRLTVV.

This clone has more than one count but fewer than ten. The rearrangement joins TRBV6-5 to TRBJ2-7, with D tentatively TRBD1 (5 bases). The CDR3 has 14 amino acids. Between the trimmed V and J ends, which lost 6 bases and 4 bases, there was a span of 16 bases. The germline V gene has CDR1 MNHEY and CDR2 SVGAGI. This CDR3 is CASSDQIAGYEQYF. The CDR3 DNA sequence: TGTGCCAGCAGCGACCAAATAGCAGGGTACGAGCAGTACTTC.

The chain combines TRBV7-9 with TRBJ2-1; TRBD1 is a possible D gene (6 bases). CDR1 is SEHNR and CDR2 is FQNEAQ in the germline V gene (reference sequence). This CDR3 spans 14 amino acids. V was shortened by 3 bases and J by 3 bases, with 9 bases between the two germline ends. The CDR3 protein is CASSLIGGYNEQFF. The DNA for the CDR3 is TGTGCCAGCAGCTTGATAGGGGGCTACAATGAGCAGTTCTTC. Combining the CDR3 with reference TRBV7-9 and TRBJ2-1 gives the whole variable domain DTGVSQNPRHKITKRGQNVTFRCDPISEHNRLYWYRQTLGQGPEFLTYFQNEAQLEKSRLLSDRFSAERPKGSFSTLEIQRTEQGDSAMYLCASSLIGGYNEQFFGPGTRLTVL.

The chain combines TRBV7-9 with TRBJ2-3; 9 bases map to TRBD2. This CDR3 has 19 residues. Germline CDR1 is SEHNR and CDR2 is FQNEAQ (reference sequence). The ends lost 0 bases at V and 1 base at J; junction bases unmatched: 11. The CDR3 is CASSLAGAAGGRGTDTQYF. The DNA for the CDR3 is TGTGCCAGCAGCTTAGCCGGGGCAGCGGGGGGCCGAGGCACAGATACGCAGTATTTT. Filled out from reference TRBV7-9 and TRBJ2-3, the complete variable domain reads DTGVSQNPRHKITKRGQNVTFRCDPISEHNRLYWYRQTLGQGPEFLTYFQNEAQLEKSRLLSDRFSAERPKGSFSTLEIQRTEQGDSAMYLCASSLAGAAGGRGTDTQYFGPGTRLTVL.

This clone has just a few counts. This chain uses TRBV6-5 with TRBJ1-1; D is perhaps TRBD1 (6 bases). V lost 8 bases to trimming and J lost 8 bases, with 18 bases between them. CDR1 is MNHEY, CDR2 SVGAGI, per germline. This CDR3 region has 13 residues. CDR3 region: CASGLTGIREAFF. DNA for the CDR3: TGTGCCAGCGGATTAACAGGGATCCGAGAAGCTTTCTTT.

The sample holds one count of this clone. The rearrangement links TRBV6-5 to TRBJ1-5; D ambiguous. The V gene's germline CDR1 is MNHEY and CDR2 SVGAGI. Deletions cut 0 bases from V and 5 bases from J, with 8 bases between. The CDR3 covers 14 residues. The CDR3 loop reads CASSYSNRDQPQHF. As DNA, the CDR3 is TGTGCCAGCAGTTACTCGAACAGAGATCAGCCCCAGCATTTT.

DNA for the CDR3: TGTGCCTGGAGTGTAGTCGGGACAGGACGTAATTCACCCCTCCACTTT. Protein sequence: CAWSVVGTGRNSPLHF. This chain connects TRBV30 to TRBJ1-6; TRBD1 matches at 8 bases. The CDR3 contains 16 residues. V lost 0 bases and J lost 6; bases outside the gene matches: 7. Germline V CDR1 and CDR2: GTSNPN, SVGIG (reference sequence).

This chain's CDR3 is CALRQGGSAYGYTF. In nucleotides, the CDR3 is TGTGCCCTCCGACAGGGAGGCTCGGCCTATGGCTACACCTTC. V usage is TRBV7-2 and J usage is TRBJ1-2; TRBD1 aligns across 7 bases. This CDR3 contains 14 residues. Trimming at V came to 11 bases and at J to 4 bases, leaving 13 bases not matched to a gene. CDR1 is SGHTA, CDR2 FQGNSA, per germline.

Only one count was recorded for this clone. V gene TRBV11-1 combines with J gene TRBJ1-3; 8 bases match TRBD1. This CDR3 spans 15 amino acids. J gave up 2 bases and V 5 bases, and 5 bases lay outside the gene matches. Germline CDR1 reads SGHAT; CDR2 reads FQDESV (reference sequence). In nucleotides, the CDR3 is TGTGCCAGCAGCGGAAGGACAGGGACTGGAAACACCATATATTTT. It encodes CASSGRTGTGNTIYF.

This chain links TRBV27 with TRBJ2-7; tentatively, D is TRBD1 (6 bases). V was shortened by 3 bases and J by 6 bases, with 15 bases between the two germline ends. CDR1 is MNHEY and CDR2 is SMNVEV in the germline V gene (reference sequence). CDR3 size: 14 residues. The CDR3 DNA sequence: TGTGCCAGCAGTTTGGCAGGGGCCGTCTCCGAGCAGTACTTC. It yields the protein CASSLAGAVSEQYF.

The chain links TRBV10-3 to TRBJ2-2, with TRBD2 matching over 10 bases. Unmatched junction bases numbered 8, after V lost 3 bases and J lost 4 bases. Per germline, CDR1 ENHRY and CDR2 SYGVKD. The CDR3 spans 17 residues. CDR3 nucleotides: TGTGCCATCAGTGAAGTTAGCGGGAGGCCACGCACCGGGGAGCTGTTTTTT. Residues: CAISEVSGRPRTGELFF.

The CDR3 sequence: CAIKGGGLQPQHF. DNA for the CDR3: TGCGCCATCAAGGGGGGGGGCCTCCAGCCCCAGCATTTT. This rearrangement joins TRBV23-1 to TRBJ1-5, with D perhaps matching TRBD1 (6 bases). Being an ORF, TRBV23-1 has a function that is uncertain. V gave up 10 bases and J gave up 7 bases, with 17 bases separating them. The CDR3 loop spans 13 amino acids.

The chain recombines TRBV7-3 with TRBJ1-1; D may be TRBD1 (6 bases). V lost 5 bases and J 4 bases, leaving 11 bases between the germline ends. The CDR3 is 13 amino acids. CDR1 and CDR2 from the germline V gene are SGHTA and FQGTGA. The CDR3 DNA follows: TGTGCCAGCAGCATTCTCAGGGGCACTGAAGCTTTCTTT. Amino acid sequence: CASSILRGTEAFF. The whole variable domain, remainder taken from reference TRBV7-3 and TRBJ1-1, is GAGVSQTPSNKVTEKGKYVELRCDPISGHTALYWYRQSLGQGPEFLIYFQGTGAADDSGLPNDRFFAVRPEGSVSTLKIQRTERGDSAVYLCASSILRGTEAFFGQGTRLTVV.

V is TRBV2 and J is TRBJ1-4; possibly TRBD1 for D (5 bases). The CDR3 contains 15 residues. Trimming took off 6 bases at V and 0 bases at J, with 11 bases between the two ends. Germline values: CDR1 SNHLY, CDR2 FYNNEI. The CDR3 protein is CASRITGATNEKLFF. CDR3 nucleotides: TGTGCCAGCAGGATCACAGGAGCAACTAATGAAAAACTGTTTTTT.

V gene TRBV30 combines with J gene TRBJ1-5; 12 nucleotides line up with TRBD1. The CDR3 sequence is 15 residues long. V dropped 0 bases and J dropped 7; count of bases not matched to a gene: 4. CDR1 and CDR2 from the germline V gene are GTSNPN and SVGIG (reference sequence). CDR3 DNA sequence: TGTGCCTGGAGTGTACGGGGACAGGGGGCACAGCCCCAGCATTTT. The encoded protein is CAWSVRGQGAQPQHF. The full variable domain, in which reference TRBV30 and TRBJ1-5 provide the parts outside the CDR3, is SQTIHQWPATLVQPVGSPLSLECTVEGTSNPNLYWYRQAAGRGLQLLFYSVGIGQISSEVPQNLSASRPQDRQFILSSKKLLLSDSGFYLCAWSVRGQGAQPQHFGDGTRLSIL.

The chain joins TRBV7-5 to TRBJ2-7; the DNA was not compared with TRBD2, the D call given in the table. TRBV7-5 is a recognized pseudogene. This CDR3 is built from 16 residues. In nucleotides, the CDR3 is TGTGCCAGAAGCTTAGGGGTTAGGCGGGAACCCTACGAGCAGTACTTC. It encodes CARSLGVRREPYEQYF.

The rearrangement joins TRBV6-6 to TRBJ2-7; 9 nucleotides line up with TRBD2. V was clipped by 7 bases and J by 3 bases; unmatched bases: 7. Germline CDR1 reads MNHNY; CDR2 reads SVGAGI (reference sequence). This CDR3 has 14 residues. In nucleotides, the CDR3 is TGTGCCAGCACGAGAGCGGGGGGAAGCTACGAGCAGTACTTC. Protein product: CASTRAGGSYEQYF.